Below, 2 T cell receptor beta chains from the same sample are listed, as sequenced in a study of naive and memory T cell subsets. An equimolar mix of two oligonucleotides served as the beta constant-region primer for TRBC1 and TRBC2. Ligated cDNA was amplified by four rounds of PCR with nested alpha and beta constant-region primers and SP2. TCRdb redid the calling of the UMI-ligation and nested PCR reads with MiXCR, one entry per CDR3 protein. The data contain 100,000 to 150,000 distinct CDR3 sequences, roughly 36% of them singletons. The material sequenced was central memory CD4+ T cells from blood. All receptors derive from a human donor in good health.

This clonotype has more than one count but fewer than ten. The J gene is TRBJ2-1, the V gene TRBV15; D not certain. CDR1 and CDR2 (germline): LNHNV, YYDKDF (reference sequence). The CDR3 covers 14 residues. V was shortened by 8 bases and J by 3 bases, with 14 bases between the two germline ends. The DNA of the CDR3 is TGTGCCACCTTTAATCCAGGAAGCTACAATGAGCAGTTCTTC. Protein: CATFNPGSYNEQFF.

The chain links TRBV7-9 to TRBJ2-6; D not certain. Trimming removed 5 bases from V and 0 bases from J, with 23 bases in between. The germline V gene encodes CDR1 SEHNR and CDR2 FQNEAQ (reference sequence). The CDR3 spans 20 residues. CDR3 in DNA: TGTGCCAGCAGCCGTTTCCATGGAACGGTTGATTACTCTGGGGCCAACGTCCTGACTTTC. Amino acid sequence: CASSRFHGTVDYSGANVLTF. Combining the CDR3 with reference TRBV7-9 and TRBJ2-6 gives the whole variable domain DTGVSQNPRHKITKRGQNVTFRCDPISEHNRLYWYRQTLGQGPEFLTYFQNEAQLEKSRLLSDRFSAERPKGSFSTLEIQRTEQGDSAMYLCASSRFHGTVDYSGANVLTFGAGSRLTVL.